The entry below describes one TCR beta chain. Its antigen is unknown. This sample is part of a study of CD8+ T cells in alopecia areata. CDR1 and CDR2 (germline): MGHRA, YSYEKL. The J segment lost 2 bases and the V segment lost 6 bases, leaving 10 bases of the junction unmatched. The length of the CDR3 is 16 residues. cDNA serving as the sequencing template came from extracted, reverse transcribed RNA. Assay used: immunoSEQ multiplex PCR; TCRdb lists only in-frame clones, some missing. The sample includes about 110,000 clones, roughly 55% of them seen just once. Broader study findings: It was less clear whether patients shared TCRs than it was in mice, possibly because of HLA.

The sample consisted of NKG2D-low CD8+ T cells sorted from blood. This receptor was identified in a human donor with alopecia areata. The rearrangement uses TRBV4-1 and TRBJ2-1, with 7 positions matching TRBD2. CDR3 in amino acids: CASRDPAREPYNEQFF. The CDR3 nucleotides read TGCGCCAGCAGGGACCCGGCGCGGGAGCCCTACAATGAGCAGTTCTTC.